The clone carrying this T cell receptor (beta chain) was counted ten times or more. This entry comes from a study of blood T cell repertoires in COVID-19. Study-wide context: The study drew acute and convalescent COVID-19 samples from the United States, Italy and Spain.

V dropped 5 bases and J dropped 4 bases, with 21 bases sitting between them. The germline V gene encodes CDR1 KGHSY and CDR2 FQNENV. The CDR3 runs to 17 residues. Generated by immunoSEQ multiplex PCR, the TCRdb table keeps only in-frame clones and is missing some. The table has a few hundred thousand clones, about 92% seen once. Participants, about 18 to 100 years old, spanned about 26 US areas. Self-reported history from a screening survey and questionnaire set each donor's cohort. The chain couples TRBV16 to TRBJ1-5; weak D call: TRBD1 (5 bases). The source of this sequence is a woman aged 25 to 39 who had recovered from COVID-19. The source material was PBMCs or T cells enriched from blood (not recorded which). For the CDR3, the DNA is TGTGCCAGCAGCTCGAACACCGAGACAGAAAGGAATCAGCCCCAGCATTTT. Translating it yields CASSSNTETERNQPQHF.